The next 8 T cell receptor beta chains were all read from a single sample in a study of beta chain features in type 1 diabetes. The isolated RNA, all of it, was reverse transcribed, so expressed TCRB transcripts were what got sequenced. Measured with immunoSEQ multiplex PCR; TCRdb has only the in-frame clones, and not every one. The sample shows 150,000 or so clones, over 8.5% of them seen only once. The material sequenced was central memory CD4+ T cells from blood. The receptors were gathered from a man younger than 30 in good health.

A few counts support this clone. This chain joins TRBV6-6 and TRBJ1-2, with D unclear. Between the trimmed V and J ends, which lost 0 bases and 4 bases, there was a span of 9 bases. Per germline, CDR1 MNHNY and CDR2 SVGAGI (reference sequence). This CDR3 is 14 amino acids long. The CDR3 DNA sequence: TGTGCCAGCAGTTACTCGCAGTCAACCTATGGCTACACCTTC. It yields the protein CASSYSQSTYGYTF.

This clone was observed many times. This chain joins TRBV30 and TRBJ2-5; 8 bases line up with TRBD2. This CDR3 contains 16 residues. Germline loops: CDR1 GTSNPN, CDR2 SVGIG (reference sequence). Trimming removed 0 bases from V and 1 base from J; junction bases left unmatched: 7. The CDR3 nucleotides read TGTGCCTGGAGTGTAGCAGGCGGGGGGCCCCAAGAGACCCAGTACTTC. This codes for CAWSVAGGGPQETQYF. The full variable domain, rest sourced from reference TRBV30 and TRBJ2-5, is SQTIHQWPATLVQPVGSPLSLECTVEGTSNPNLYWYRQAAGRGLQLLFYSVGIGQISSEVPQNLSASRPQDRQFILSSKKLLLSDSGFYLCAWSVAGGGPQETQYFGPGTRLLVL.

In this sample, this clone turned up a few times. The chain couples TRBV21-1 to TRBJ1-2. TRBV21-1 is listed as a pseudogene. CDR3 length: 12 amino acids. The CDR3 DNA reads as TGTGCCAGCCCCCACGTCCGTGGAGGCTACACCTTC. Protein sequence: CASPHVRGGYTF.

The chain recombines TRBV28 with TRBJ1-2; D ambiguous. Per germline, CDR1 MDHEN and CDR2 SYDVKM. Trimming shortened V by 5 bases and J by 1 base, and 8 bases separated the two germline ends. The CDR3 runs 13 residues. DNA for the CDR3: TGTGCCAGCAGTCCGGACTTTAACTATGGCTACACCTTC. Translating it yields CASSPDFNYGYTF.

This clone was picked up a small number of times. V usage is TRBV11-1 and J usage is TRBJ2-3, with D possibly matching TRBD2 (5 bases). Germline V lookup: CDR1 SGHAT, CDR2 FQDESV (reference sequence). This CDR3 contains 14 residues. V lost 8 bases and J 4 bases, leaving 16 bases between the germline ends. The CDR3 nucleotides are TGTGCCAGCTCAGCGGCGTTAAGGTCAGATACGCAGTATTTT. It specifies CASSAALRSDTQYF.

This rearrangement joins TRBV15 to TRBJ2-5, with a possible D match to TRBD2 (6 bases). The CDR3 consists of 17 residues. The V gene's germline CDR1 is LNHNV and CDR2 YYDKDF (reference sequence). V was cut by 0 bases and J by 9 bases, with 23 bases left in between. The CDR3 DNA follows: TGTGCCACCAGCAGAGAGGTTCCAGCCGCGGGCTGGGAGGCCCAGTACTTC. Its protein is CATSREVPAAGWEAQYF.

This chain links TRBV5-6 with TRBJ1-5, with D unresolved. V lost 1 base, J lost 3 bases, and 8 bases lay in between. This CDR3 is 14 amino acids long. Germline-derived CDR1 and CDR2 are SGHDT and YYEEEE. The DNA of the CDR3 is TGTGCCAGCAGCTTGAAACGGGCCAATCAGCCCCAGCATTTT. This encodes CASSLKRANQPQHF.

This chain joins TRBV9 and TRBJ2-3; the match to TRBD2 covers 8 bases. The trim removed 0 bases at V and 5 bases at J, leaving 14 bases unmatched. The V gene's germline CDR1 is SGDLS and CDR2 YYNGEE. The CDR3 sequence is 18 residues long. In DNA form, the CDR3 reads TGTGCCAGCAGCGTAGGGCTCGGGACTAGGCGTAGGGAAGATACGCAGTATTTT. This encodes CASSVGLGTRRREDTQYF.